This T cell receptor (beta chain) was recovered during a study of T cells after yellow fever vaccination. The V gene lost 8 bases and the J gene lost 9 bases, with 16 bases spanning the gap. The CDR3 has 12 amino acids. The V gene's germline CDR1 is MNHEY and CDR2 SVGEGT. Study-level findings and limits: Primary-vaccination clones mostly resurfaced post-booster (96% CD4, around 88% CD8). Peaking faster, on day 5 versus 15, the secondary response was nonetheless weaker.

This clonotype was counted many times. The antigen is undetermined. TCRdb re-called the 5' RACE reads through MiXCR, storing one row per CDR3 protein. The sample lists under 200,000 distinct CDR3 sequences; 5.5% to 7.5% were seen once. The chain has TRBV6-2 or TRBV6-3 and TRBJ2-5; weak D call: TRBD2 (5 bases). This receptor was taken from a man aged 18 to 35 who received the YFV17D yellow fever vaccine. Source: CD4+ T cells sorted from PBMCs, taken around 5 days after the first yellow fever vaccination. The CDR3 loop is CASEGLSEAQYF. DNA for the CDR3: TGTGCCAGCGAAGGGCTCTCGGAGGCCCAGTACTTC.